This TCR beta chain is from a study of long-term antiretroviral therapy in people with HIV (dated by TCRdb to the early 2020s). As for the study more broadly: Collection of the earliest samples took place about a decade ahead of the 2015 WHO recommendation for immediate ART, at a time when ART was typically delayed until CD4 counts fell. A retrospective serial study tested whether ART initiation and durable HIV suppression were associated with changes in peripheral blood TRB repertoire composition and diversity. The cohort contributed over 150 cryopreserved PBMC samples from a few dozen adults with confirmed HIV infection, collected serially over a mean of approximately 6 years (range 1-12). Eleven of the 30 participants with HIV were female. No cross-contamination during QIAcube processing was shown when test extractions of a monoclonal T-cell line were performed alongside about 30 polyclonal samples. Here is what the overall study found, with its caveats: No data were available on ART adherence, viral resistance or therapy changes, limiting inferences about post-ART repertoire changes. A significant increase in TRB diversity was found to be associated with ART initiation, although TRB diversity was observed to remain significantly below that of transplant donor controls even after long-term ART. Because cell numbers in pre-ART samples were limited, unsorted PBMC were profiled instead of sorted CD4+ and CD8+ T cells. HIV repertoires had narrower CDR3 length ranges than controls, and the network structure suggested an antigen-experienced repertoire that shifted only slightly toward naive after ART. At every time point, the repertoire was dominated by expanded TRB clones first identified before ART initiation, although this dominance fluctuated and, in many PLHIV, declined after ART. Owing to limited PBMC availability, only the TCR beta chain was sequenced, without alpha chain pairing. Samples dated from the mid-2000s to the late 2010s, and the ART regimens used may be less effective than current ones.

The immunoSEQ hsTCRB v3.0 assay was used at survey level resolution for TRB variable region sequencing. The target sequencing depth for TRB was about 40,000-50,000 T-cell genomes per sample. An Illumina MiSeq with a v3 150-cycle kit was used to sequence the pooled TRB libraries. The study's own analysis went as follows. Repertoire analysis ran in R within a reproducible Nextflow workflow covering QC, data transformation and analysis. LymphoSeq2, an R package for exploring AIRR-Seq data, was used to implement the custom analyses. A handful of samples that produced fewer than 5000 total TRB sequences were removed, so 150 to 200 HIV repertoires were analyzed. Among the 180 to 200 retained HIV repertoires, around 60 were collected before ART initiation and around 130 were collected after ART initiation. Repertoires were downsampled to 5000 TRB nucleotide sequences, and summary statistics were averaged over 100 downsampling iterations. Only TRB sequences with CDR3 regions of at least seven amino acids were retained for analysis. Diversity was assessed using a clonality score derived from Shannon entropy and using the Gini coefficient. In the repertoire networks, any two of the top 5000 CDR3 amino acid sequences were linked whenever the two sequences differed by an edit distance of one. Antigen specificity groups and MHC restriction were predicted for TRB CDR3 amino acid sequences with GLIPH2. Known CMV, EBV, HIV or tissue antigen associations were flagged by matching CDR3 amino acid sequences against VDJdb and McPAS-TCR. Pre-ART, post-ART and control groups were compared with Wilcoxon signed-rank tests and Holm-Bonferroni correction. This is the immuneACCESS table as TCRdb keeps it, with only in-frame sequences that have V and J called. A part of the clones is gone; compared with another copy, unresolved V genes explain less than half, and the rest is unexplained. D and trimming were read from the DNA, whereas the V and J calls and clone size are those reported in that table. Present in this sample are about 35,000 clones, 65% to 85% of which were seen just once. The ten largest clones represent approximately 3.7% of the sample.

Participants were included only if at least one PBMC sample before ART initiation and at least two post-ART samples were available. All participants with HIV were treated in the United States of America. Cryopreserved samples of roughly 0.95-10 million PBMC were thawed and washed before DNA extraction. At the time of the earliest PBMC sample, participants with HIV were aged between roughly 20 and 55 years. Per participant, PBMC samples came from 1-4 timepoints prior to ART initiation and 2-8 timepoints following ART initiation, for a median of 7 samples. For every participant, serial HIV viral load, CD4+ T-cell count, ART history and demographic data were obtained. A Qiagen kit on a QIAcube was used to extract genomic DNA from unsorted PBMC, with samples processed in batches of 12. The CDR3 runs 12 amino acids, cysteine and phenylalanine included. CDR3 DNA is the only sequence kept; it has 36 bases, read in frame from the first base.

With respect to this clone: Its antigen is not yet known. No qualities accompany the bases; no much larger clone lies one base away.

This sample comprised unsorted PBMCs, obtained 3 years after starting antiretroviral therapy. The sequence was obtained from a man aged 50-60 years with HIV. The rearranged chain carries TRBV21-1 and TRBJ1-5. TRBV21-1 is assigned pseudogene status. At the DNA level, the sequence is TGTGCCAGCAGCAAAGGGAGGCAGCCCCAGCATTTT. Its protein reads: CASSKGRQPQHF.